This is a list of T cell receptor beta chains from one sample in a study of shared clonotypes between healthy human individuals. Profiling relied on immunoSEQ multiplex PCR, and the TCRdb table lists in-frame clones only, not all of them. The data hold fewer than 500,000 clones, with almost 80% observed a single time. The material sequenced was PBMCs. The receptors come from a middle-aged woman in good health. Some clones in this sample may be carry-over from other donors' samples. Both conserved end residues are part of each CDR3. A D gene is named only where the DNA matches it firmly. Rows give clone size only sometimes, using once, few, many, or a class for an expanded clone.

v_call,d_call,cdr3_length,j_call,clone_size,cdr3_aa,cdr3_nt
TRBV28,NA,13,TRBJ1-3,NA,CASAHQTGNTIYF,TGTGCCAGCGCGCATCAAACTGGAAACACCATATATTTT
TRBV27,NA,15,TRBJ1-3,NA,CASSLRGNSGNTIYF,TGTGCCAGCAGTTTAAGGGGGAACTCTGGAAACACCATATATTTT
TRBV7-3,NA,15,TRBJ1-1,few,CASSLSGGMNTEAFF,TGTGCCAGCAGCCTAAGTGGGGGAATGAACACTGAAGCTTTCTTT
TRBV18,TRBD1,13,TRBJ1-5,few,CASLQGVDQPQHF,TGTGCCAGCTTACAGGGGGTTGATCAGCCCCAGCATTTT
TRBV27,NA,15,TRBJ2-7,once,CASSPRRGYLYEQYF,TGTGCCAGCAGCCCCCGCAGGGGCTACCTCTACGAGCAGTACTTC
TRBV4-1,NA,18,TRBJ1-6,few,CASSQEWEVSSYNSPLHF,TGCGCCAGCAGCCAAGAGTGGGAGGTGAGCTCCTATAATTCACCCCTCCACTTT
TRBV7-7,TRBD1,16,TRBJ2-2,NA,CASSSGQGVATGELFF,TGTGCTAGCAGCTCCGGACAGGGGGTTGCCACCGGGGAGCTGTTTTTT
TRBV18,NA,17,TRBJ1-3,NA,CASSPETATFAGNTIYF,TGTGCCAGCTCACCAGAGACGGCGACCTTCGCCGGAAACACCATATATTTT
TRBV10-3,NA,16,TRBJ2-5,NA,CAISESVGAGQETQYF,TGTGCCATCAGTGAGTCGGTGGGAGCTGGGCAAGAGACCCAGTACTTC
TRBV10-3,NA,16,TRBJ1-1,NA,CAISESYAVSNTEAFF,TGTGCCATCAGTGAGTCCTATGCTGTATCGAACACTGAAGCTTTCTTT
TRBV10-1,TRBD2,14,TRBJ2-7,NA,CASQGLAGRYEQYF,TGCGCCAGCCAGGGACTAGCGGGTAGGTACGAGCAGTACTTC
TRBV5-1,TRBD2,16,TRBJ2-2,NA,CASSLAGLANTGELFF,TGCGCCAGCAGCTTGGCGGGACTAGCGAACACCGGGGAGCTGTTTTTT
TRBV2,TRBD2,15,TRBJ2-2,NA,CASMSGRAFSGELFF,TGTGCCAGCATGAGCGGGAGGGCCTTTTCCGGGGAGCTGTTTTTT
TRBV6-1,NA,18,TRBJ2-7,NA,CASSEYQPQEGLSYEQYF,TGTGCCAGCAGTGAATATCAACCCCAGGAGGGACTCTCCTACGAGCAGTACTTC
TRBV5-1,NA,14,TRBJ2-7,NA,CASSFPGRGYEQYF,TGCGCCAGCAGCTTCCCCGGCAGGGGCTACGAGCAGTACTTC
TRBV7-8,NA,14,TRBJ2-4,NA,CASSLSRAYPIQYF,TGTGCCAGCAGCTTATCCCGGGCTTACCCCATTCAGTACTTC
TRBV4-1,TRBD2,17,TRBJ2-7,NA,CASSQDRSSGRAYEQYF,TGCGCCAGCAGCCAAGATCGGTCGAGCGGGAGGGCCTACGAGCAGTACTTC
TRBV4-2,NA,17,TRBJ2-6,NA,CASSQDWRNSGANVLTF,TGTGCCAGCAGCCAAGATTGGAGGAACTCTGGGGCCAACGTCCTGACTTTC
TRBV2,NA,16,TRBJ2-1,once,CASSEFPFREHDEQFF,TGTGCCAGCAGTGAATTCCCCTTTCGGGAGCATGATGAGCAGTTCTTC
TRBV7-3,NA,13,TRBJ2-1,NA,CASSELAGHEQFF,TGTGCCAGCAGCGAGCTTGCGGGGCATGAGCAGTTCTTC
TRBV5-1,TRBD1,16,TRBJ1-4,NA,CASRPGQGAYNQKLFF,TGCGCCAGCAGACCGGGACAGGGGGCTTACAATCAAAAACTGTTTTTT
TRBV6-5,NA,14,TRBJ2-2,few,CASKTSRNTGELFF,TGTGCCAGCAAGACTAGTAGGAACACCGGGGAGCTGTTTTTT
TRBV11-1,NA,15,TRBJ2-7,NA,CASSPQSTGSYEQYF,TGTGCCAGCAGCCCCCAATCCACGGGCTCCTACGAGCAGTACTTC
TRBV4-3,NA,12,TRBJ2-2,few,CASSQGTGELFF,TGCGCCAGCAGCCAGGGTACCGGGGAGCTGTTTTTT
TRBV18,TRBD1,15,TRBJ1-1,once,CASSPRTGLNTEAFF,TGTGCCAGCTCACCACGGACAGGACTGAACACTGAAGCTTTCTTT
TRBV29-1,NA,12,TRBJ1-2,few,CSGRHLDYGYTF,TGCAGCGGGCGGCATTTGGACTATGGCTACACCTTC
TRBV7-9,NA,17,TRBJ2-5,NA,CASSPEGFVRVGETQYF,TGTGCCAGCAGCCCCGAGGGTTTTGTGCGGGTCGGTGAGACCCAGTACTTC
TRBV30,NA,14,TRBJ1-2,NA,CAWSKERQYYGYTF,TGTGCCTGGAGTAAGGAGAGGCAGTACTATGGCTACACCTTC
TRBV28,TRBD2,18,TRBJ2-2,NA,CASRPVSGRAPFFGELFF,TGTGCCAGCAGGCCTGTGAGCGGGAGGGCTCCATTTTTCGGGGAGCTGTTTTTT
TRBV27,NA,16,TRBJ1-1,NA,CASSLTLRMRNTEAFF,TGTGCCAGCAGTTTAACCTTAAGGATGCGGAACACTGAAGCTTTCTTT
TRBV7-9,NA,14,TRBJ2-7,NA,CASSLIDISYEQYF,TGTGCCAGCAGCTTAATCGACATCTCCTACGAGCAGTACTTC
TRBV2,NA,16,TRBJ2-3,NA,CASSEAPPGARDTQYF,TGTGCCAGCAGTGAAGCCCCCCCCGGCGCCAGGGATACGCAGTATTTT
TRBV7-9,TRBD2,14,TRBJ2-3,NA,CASRSLAGVDTQYF,TGTGCCAGCAGATCACTAGCGGGAGTAGATACGCAGTATTTT